What follows is one T cell receptor (beta chain) and its context. V was clipped by 3 bases and J by 8 bases, with 22 bases between them. In germline, CDR1 is MDHEN, CDR2 SYDVKM. This CDR3 has 17 amino acids. This sample was taken from a study of blood T cell repertoires in COVID-19. Overall study: Italy, Spain and the United States were the sources of the convalescent and acute COVID-19 samples. The analysed material was cDNA or gDNA that came from T cells, B-cell-depleted T cells, or PBMCs.

In the authors' workflow: The assay estimated nucleated cells by amplifying reference gene primers. The assay was immunoSEQ multiplex PCR, and TCRdb's table has in-frame clones only and misses some. The DNA gave D and trimming, while V, J and clone size come from that table. The sample shows approximately 84,000 clones, around four fifths of them seen only once. The sequenced material came from peripheral blood. The sequence was collected from a human donor in a cohort sampled during active COVID-19. The genes are TRBV28 and TRBJ1-4, with D unclear. The CDR3 loop reads CASSFPRMREEREKLFF. CDR3 bases: TGTGCCAGCAGTTTCCCCCGGATGCGCGAGGAAAGGGAAAAACTGTTTTTT. The variable domain in full, completed from reference TRBV28 and TRBJ1-4, reads DVKVTQSSRYLVKRTGEKVFLECVQDMDHENMFWYRQDPGLGLRLIYFSYDVKMKEKGDIPEGYSVSREKKERFSLILESASTNQTSMYLCASSFPRMREEREKLFFGSGTQLSVL.